In this sample, the clone carrying this TCR beta chain turned up many times. Antigen specificity is unknown. The record originates from a study of regulatory T cells in long-lasting Graves disease. Study overall: Persistent Graves' disease meant over 5 years of antithyroid drugs with positive TSH receptor antibodies. Study observations and caveats: In persistent patients, shared public clonotypes (more than 2,500) outnumbered those in new patients (roughly 870). Patients with persistent disease showed a bias toward TRBV28, TRBJ1-2 and TRBJ2-5. Having few samples may have compromised the accuracy.

The TCR beta library used iRepertoire HTBI primers with Arm-PCR amplification of CDR3. One entry per CDR3 protein results from TCRdb running MiXCR on the multiplex PCR reads. The data contain 600,000 to 850,000 distinct CDR3 sequences, 25% to 35% of them singletons. Germline-derived CDR1 and CDR2 are MNHNS and SASEGT. The V segment lost 7 bases and the J segment 6 bases; nucleotides outside the gene matches: 9. The CDR3 has 14 amino acids. Time point indicated: persistent/refractory GD, antithyroid drugs over 5 years with positive TRAb. Construction of the TCR library relied on RNA isolated from PBMCs.

This receptor was identified in a female donor with Graves disease. This sequence joins TRBV6-1 and TRBJ1-1, with 9 positions matching TRBD1. Sample: peripheral blood mononuclear cells (PBMCs), taken when the disease was refractory, from a patient treated with antithyroid drugs. CDR3 coding DNA: TGTGCCAGCACATCGGACAGGGGTATAGCTGAAGCTTTCTTT. Translated, it gives CASTSDRGIAEAFF.